One sample yielded the 7 T cell receptor beta chains listed below, sequenced in a study of spatial heterogeneity in lung cancer. This sample's time point: blood at routine non-recurrence follow-up after resection. TCRdb processed the 5' RACE reads anew with MiXCR; each CDR3 protein has one entry. The table records about 94,000 distinct CDR3 sequences, around 19% of them present only once. Source: PBMCs, taken at follow-up. These receptors all stem from a male donor with early-stage non-small cell lung cancer.

This clonotype was picked up one time. The CDR3 does not close with the conserved phenylalanine or tryptophan, likely indicating a read error. The CDR3 DNA follows: TGCAGCGTTGAAATACCCCGTCAGGAAAAACTGTTTCTT. Translating it yields CSVEIPRQEKLFL. The chain couples TRBV29-1 to TRBJ1-4, with D unresolved. Germline V gene lookup returns CDR1 SQVTM and CDR2 ANQGSEA. The CDR3 is 13 residues long. V lost 2 bases and J lost 8, with 12 bases in between.

This clonotype was seen many times. The CDR3 here is CASSSRSGPRATQYF. The DNA for the CDR3 is TGCGCCAGCAGCTCCCGTTCGGGCCCGCGGGCGACCCAGTACTTC. V usage is TRBV5-1 and J usage is TRBJ2-5; a weak D match, TRBD2 (5 bases). V gave up 3 bases and J gave up 7 bases, with 19 bases separating them. Germline loops: CDR1 SGHRS, CDR2 YFSETQ. The CDR3 loop spans 15 amino acids.

This clonotype showed up many times. The chain links TRBV30 to TRBJ2-1; D is possibly TRBD2 (5 bases). The CDR3 is 12 amino acids. The germline V gene encodes CDR1 GTSNPN and CDR2 SVGIG (reference sequence). Trimming shortened V by 2 bases and J by 7 bases, and 9 bases separated the two germline ends. CDR3 region: CAWSRLANEQFF. The CDR3 coding sequence is TGTGCCTGGAGTCGGCTAGCTAATGAGCAGTTCTTC. Drawing the rest from reference TRBV30 and TRBJ2-1, the complete variable domain is SQTIHQWPATLVQPVGSPLSLECTVEGTSNPNLYWYRQAAGRGLQLLFYSVGIGQISSEVPQNLSASRPQDRQFILSSKKLLLSDSGFYLCAWSRLANEQFFGPGTRLTVL.

This clonotype occurred many times. The chain uses TRBV7-2 and TRBJ2-7, with TRBD2 matching over 7 bases. CDR3 length equals 14 residues. The germline V gene has CDR1 SGHTA and CDR2 FQGNSA. The trim removed 5 bases at V and 3 bases at J, leaving 7 bases unmatched. CDR3: CASSRKAGNYEQYF. CDR3 nucleotide sequence: TGTGCCAGCAGCCGAAAAGCGGGAAACTACGAGCAGTACTTC.

V and J are TRBV5-1 and TRBJ2-2; the match to TRBD2 covers 12 bases. The CDR3 spans 17 residues. J gave up 1 base and V 4 bases, and 5 bases lay outside the gene matches. CDR1 SGHRS and CDR2 YFSETQ come from the germline V gene. CDR3 sequence reads: CASSPTSGGLNTGELFF. The CDR3 nucleotides read TGCGCCAGCAGCCCGACTAGCGGGGGCCTGAACACCGGGGAGCTGTTTTTT.

This rearrangement joins TRBV5-1 to TRBJ1-2; 7 bases match TRBD1. This CDR3 contains 14 residues. Germline V lookup: CDR1 SGHRS, CDR2 YFSETQ. After removal of 4 bases from V and 6 bases from J, the junction contained 9 bases not matched to a gene. CDR3 sequence (DNA): TGCGCCAGCAGCCGGACAGGTTTTGGAGATGGCTACACCTTC. Amino acid sequence: CASSRTGFGDGYTF.

The gene calls are TRBV10-3 and TRBJ2-7; TRBD2 agrees at 12 bases. Per the germline V gene, CDR1 is ENHRY and CDR2 is SYGVKD. There are 17 residues in the CDR3. V lost 3 bases to trimming and J lost 3 bases; unmatched junction nucleotides: 9. DNA of the CDR3: TGTGCCATCAGTGATCCTCAATCGACTAGCGGGGGCTACGAGCAGTACTTC. It translates to CAISDPQSTSGGYEQYF.